A single sample is the source of the 27 T cell receptor beta chains below, sequenced in a study of T cell responses to AZD1222 COVID-19 vaccine. Only in-frame clones appear in the TCRdb table, and some are missing; sequencing was by immunoSEQ multiplex PCR. The table includes some 130,000 clones, approximately 88% detected once. This specimen was peripheral blood, taken on day 0 of AZD1222 vaccination. These receptors were collected from an adult in good health.

In DNA form, the CDR3 reads TGTGCCTGGAGCCCTCTCGGGGGAAGGCCCCATAATTCACCCCTCCACTTT. Translation: CAWSPLGGRPHNSPLHF. The V gene is TRBV30, the J gene TRBJ1-6, with a weak D call TRBD1 (5 bases). Germline CDR1 is GTSNPN and CDR2 is SVGIG (reference sequence). This CDR3 has 17 residues. Between the trimmed V and J ends, which lost 3 bases and 5 bases, there was a span of 20 bases.

The sample holds a few counts of this clone. The chain employs TRBV6-6 and TRBJ2-7, with 14 bases matching TRBD2. The CDR3 loop spans 15 amino acids. CDR1 MNHNY and CDR2 SVGAGI come from the germline V gene (reference sequence). V gave up 5 bases and J gave up 7 bases; unmatched junction bases: 7. The CDR3 is CASSATSGGVGEQYF. The DNA of the CDR3 is TGTGCCAGCAGTGCGACTAGCGGGGGGGTTGGTGAGCAGTACTTC.

CDR3 DNA: TGCGCCAGCCGGCTGGGGCCGAACCCTAATCAGCCCCAGCATTTT. Translation: CASRLGPNPNQPQHF. The chain uses TRBV5-1 and TRBJ1-5; a weak D match, TRBD1 (5 bases). V lost 7 bases and J lost 4, with 18 bases in between. CDR3 length equals 15 residues. The germline CDR1 and CDR2 sequences are SGHRS and YFSETQ.

This chain uses TRBV5-1 with TRBJ2-7, with D tentatively TRBD1 (5 bases). Germline V gene data show CDR1 as SGHRS and CDR2 as YFSETQ. V was pared by 2 bases and J by 0 bases, with 21 bases between. The CDR3 extends over 18 amino acids. Here the CDR3 DNA reads TGCGCCAGCAGCTTTGGGCTTCTTGGGGCCCGGAGCTCCTACGAGCAGTACTTC. It translates to CASSFGLLGARSSYEQYF.

The chain combines TRBV5-8 with TRBJ1-3, with 7 bases that match TRBD1. From germline, CDR1 is SGHTS and CDR2 YDEGEE. The length of the CDR3 is 16 residues. V gave up 0 bases and J gave up 2 bases; unmatched junction bases: 5. The CDR3 DNA follows: TGTGCCAGCAGCTTGGAAGGGGGCTGGGCTGGAAACACCATATATTTT. This encodes CASSLEGGWAGNTIYF.

The V gene is TRBV28, the J gene TRBJ2-7; 8 bases fit TRBD2. CDR3 length: 15 residues. CDR1 is MDHEN, CDR2 SYDVKM, per germline. J gave up 0 bases and V 7 bases, and 8 bases lay outside the gene matches. The CDR3: CASISREGSSYEQYF. CDR3 sequence (DNA): TGTGCCAGCATCTCCCGGGAGGGAAGCTCCTACGAGCAGTACTTC. The variable domain in full, completed from reference TRBV28 and TRBJ2-7, reads DVKVTQSSRYLVKRTGEKVFLECVQDMDHENMFWYRQDPGLGLRLIYFSYDVKMKEKGDIPEGYSVSREKKERFSLILESASTNQTSMYLCASISREGSSYEQYFGPGTRLTVT.

CDR3 DNA sequence: TGTGCCAGCAGTTTAGGGGCACAGGGAACCTATGGCTACACCTTC. It codes for CASSLGAQGTYGYTF. V usage is TRBV28 and J usage is TRBJ1-2, with D perhaps matching TRBD1 (6 bases). Trimming took 2 bases from V and 4 from J, leaving 14 bases between them. Germline V gives CDR1 MDHEN, CDR2 SYDVKM. The CDR3 length is 15 residues.

The genes are TRBV11-2 and TRBJ1-1; the D is unclear. The germline V gene encodes CDR1 SGHAT and CDR2 FQNNGV. The CDR3 is 15 amino acids. V was pared by 2 bases and J by 2 bases, with 12 bases between. CDR3 residues: CASSLIAAGNTEAFF. CDR3 DNA sequence: TGTGCCAGCAGCTTAATCGCGGCCGGCAACACTGAAGCTTTCTTT. Using reference TRBV11-2 and TRBJ1-1 for the parts outside the CDR3, the full variable domain is EAGVAQSPRYKIIEKRQSVAFWCNPISGHATLYWYQQILGQGPKLLIQFQNNGVVDDSQLPKDRFSAERLKGVDSTLKIQPAKLEDSAVYLCASSLIAAGNTEAFFGQGTRLTVV.

CDR3: CAVNSRLGGGYTF. In nucleotides, the CDR3 is TGTGCCGTAAATTCCCGACTAGGGGGAGGCTACACCTTC. This chain uses TRBV28 with TRBJ1-2; D is perhaps TRBD1 (6 bases). Germline V gives CDR1 MDHEN, CDR2 SYDVKM. This CDR3 is 13 amino acids long. The V and J ends lost 11 bases and 8 bases respectively, with 21 bases between them.

This chain joins TRBV5-4 and TRBJ1-2, with D unresolved. The V end lost 3 bases, the J end lost 3 bases, and 9 bases lay between the germline ends. The CDR3 consists of 13 residues. Germline values: CDR1 SGHNT, CDR2 YYREEE (reference sequence). The CDR3 sequence is CASSSPGDYGYTF. The DNA for the CDR3 is TGTGCCAGCAGCTCCCCCGGGGACTATGGCTACACCTTC.

The CDR3 reads CASSASAATNEKLFF. The CDR3 nucleotides read TGTGCCAGCAGCGCCTCAGCCGCAACTAATGAAAAACTGTTTTTT. V and J are TRBV9 and TRBJ1-4, with D unclear. Looked up from germline, CDR1 is SGDLS and CDR2 is YYNGEE. V was clipped by 3 bases and J by 0 bases, with 9 bases between them. The CDR3 is made up of 15 amino acids.

J is TRBJ1-6 and V is TRBV2; 7 bases fit TRBD1. The V segment lost 3 bases and the J segment 7 bases; nucleotides outside the gene matches: 3. The CDR3 extends over 14 amino acids. Germline values: CDR1 SNHLY, CDR2 FYNNEI. The DNA for the CDR3 is TGTGCCAGCAGTGACAAGGGACAGAATTCACCCCTCCACTTT. Translated, it gives CASSDKGQNSPLHF. The full variable domain, rest sourced from reference TRBV2 and TRBJ1-6, is EPEVTQTPSHQVTQMGQEVILRCVPISNHLYFYWYRQILGQKVEFLVSFYNNEISEKSEIFDDQFSVERPDGSNFTLKIRSTKLEDSAMYFCASSDKGQNSPLHFGNGTRLTVT.

The chain is built from TRBV28 and TRBJ1-5, with D tentatively TRBD1 (6 bases). Per germline, CDR1 MDHEN and CDR2 SYDVKM. The V and J ends lost 2 bases and 7 bases respectively, with 18 bases between them. This CDR3 comprises 16 residues. CDR3 DNA: TGTGCCAGCAGTTTACTCGATCAGGGGTTGGGGCAGCCCCAGCATTTT. Amino acids: CASSLLDQGLGQPQHF.

The chain has TRBV7-8 and TRBJ1-3; TRBD1 aligns across 7 bases. CDR3 size: 14 residues. The trim removed 5 bases at V and 2 bases at J, leaving 3 bases unmatched. Looked up from germline, CDR1 is SGHVS and CDR2 is FQNEAQ. The CDR3: CASSPGTAGNTIYF. In DNA form, the CDR3 reads TGTGCCAGCAGCCCCGGGACAGCTGGAAACACCATATATTTT.

This clone was recorded a few times. The rearrangement links TRBV6-5 to TRBJ1-2, with D tentatively TRBD1 (6 bases). V was shortened by 7 bases and J by 2 bases, with 17 bases between the two germline ends. Germline assignment: CDR1 MNHEY and CDR2 SVGAGI. The CDR3 covers 15 residues. CDR3 sequence (DNA): TGTGCCAGCACCCCTCGGCAGGGGATAAACTATGGCTACACCTTC. It specifies CASTPRQGINYGYTF.

This clone showed up just once. J is TRBJ1-3 and V is TRBV7-9; 10 nucleotides match TRBD1. The length of the CDR3 is 18 residues. With 5 bases clipped from V and 0 bases from J, the junction kept 10 bases outside the gene matches. CDR1 and CDR2 (germline): SEHNR, FQNEAQ (reference sequence). The CDR3 here is CASSDPPGQGTSGNTIYF. CDR3 nucleotides: TGTGCCAGCAGCGATCCTCCGGGACAGGGGACCTCTGGAAACACCATATATTTT.

This rearrangement joins TRBV21-1 to TRBJ2-7; the table's D call, TRBD2, was not checked against the DNA. TRBV21-1 is listed as a pseudogene. This CDR3 has 12 amino acids. The CDR3 loop is CASSKRLYEQYF. The CDR3 nucleotides are TGTGCCAGCAGCAAGAGGCTCTACGAGCAGTACTTC.

This chain links TRBV30 with TRBJ1-1; D unclear. The CDR3 length is 15 residues. Trimming cost V 2 bases and J 1 base, with 14 bases left between them. Germline V CDR1 and CDR2: GTSNPN, SVGIG (reference sequence). DNA for the CDR3: TGTGCCTGGAGTTCTTGGGGTGGCGGGAACACTGAAGCTTTCTTT. Translated: CAWSSWGGGNTEAFF. Using reference TRBV30 and TRBJ1-1 for the parts outside the CDR3, the full variable domain is SQTIHQWPATLVQPVGSPLSLECTVEGTSNPNLYWYRQAAGRGLQLLFYSVGIGQISSEVPQNLSASRPQDRQFILSSKKLLLSDSGFYLCAWSSWGGGNTEAFFGQGTRLTVV.

The CDR3 region is CAISAGQGVGYTF. The CDR3 DNA reads TGTGCCATCAGTGCCGGACAGGGTGTGGGCTACACCTTC. The rearrangement uses TRBV10-3 and TRBJ1-2; 8 bases are shared with TRBD1. The CDR3 loop spans 13 amino acids. Germline loops: CDR1 ENHRY, CDR2 SYGVKD. Trimming cost V 4 bases and J 8 bases; bases outside gene matches: 6.

The genes are TRBV5-5 and TRBJ1-1, with D unresolved. Germline V gene sequence: CDR1 SGHKS, CDR2 YYEKEE (reference sequence). The CDR3 sequence is 15 residues long. V was cut by 0 bases and J by 2 bases, with 11 bases left in between. The CDR3 spells CASSLGGSTNTEAFF. CDR3 in DNA: TGTGCCAGCAGCTTGGGTGGCAGCACTAACACTGAAGCTTTCTTT.

This clone appeared once. The genes are TRBV6-5 and TRBJ1-5, with TRBD1 matching 8 bases. V dropped 6 bases and J dropped 4; count of bases not matched to a gene: 2. Germline loops: CDR1 MNHEY, CDR2 SVGAGI. This CDR3 region has 13 residues. CDR3 loop: CASRRTGNQPQHF. The CDR3 region has the DNA TGTGCCAGCAGACGGACAGGGAATCAGCCCCAGCATTTT.

J is TRBJ2-4 and V is TRBV7-9; possibly TRBD2 for D (7 bases). Trimming stripped 10 bases from V and 0 bases from J, with 25 bases between. The CDR3 runs to 18 residues. The germline V gene encodes CDR1 SEHNR and CDR2 FQNEAQ (reference sequence). The CDR3 nucleotides read TGTGCCATTTCGCCCTCAAGGGGGACTAATAGAGCCAAAAACATTCAGTACTTC. This gives the protein CAISPSRGTNRAKNIQYF.

The chain couples TRBV5-1 to TRBJ1-5; TRBD1 is a possible D gene (5 bases). Germline V lookup: CDR1 SGHRS, CDR2 YFSETQ. The CDR3 consists of 15 residues. Trimming removed 4 bases at V and 5 bases at J, with 16 bases between. The CDR3, as DNA: TGCGCCAGCAGCATCCAGGGATCCGAGGATCAGCCCCAGCATTTT. Encoded protein: CASSIQGSEDQPQHF.

The rearrangement uses TRBV2 and TRBJ1-4; D is ambiguous. Germline V gene data show CDR1 as SNHLY and CDR2 as FYNNEI. Trimming took 3 bases from V and 5 from J, leaving 7 bases between them. There are 13 residues in the CDR3. CDR3 region: CASSEPENEKLFF. CDR3 DNA: TGTGCCAGCAGTGAGCCGGAGAATGAAAAACTGTTTTTT.

The V call is TRBV11-1, the J call TRBJ2-1; 10 nucleotides line up with TRBD1. J gave up 15 bases and V 1 base, and 9 bases lay outside the gene matches. Looked up from germline, CDR1 is SGHAT and CDR2 is FQDESV (reference sequence). CDR3 size: 14 residues. The CDR3 DNA is TGTGCCAGCAGCTTAGATGGGACAGGGGCCGGGGTGTTCTTC. This gives the protein CASSLDGTGAGVFF.

The V gene is TRBV5-4, the J gene TRBJ1-4, with D possibly TRBD1 on 6 matching bases. V was cut by 2 bases and J by 7 bases, with 12 bases left in between. Germline lookup yields CDR1 SGHNT and CDR2 YYREEE (reference sequence). The CDR3 extends over 14 amino acids. CDR3 coding DNA: TGTGCCAGCAGCTTACAGGGTCGGGCTGAAAAACTGTTTTTT. It codes for CASSLQGRAEKLFF.

CDR3 DNA sequence: TGTGCCAGCAGCCTTCTCGGGGGACAGGGGATCTACGAGCAGTACTTC. This sequence encodes CASSLLGGQGIYEQYF. This chain connects TRBV3-1 (or the pseudogene TRBV3-2) to TRBJ2-7, with 10 bases that match TRBD1. J was trimmed by 3 bases and V by 4 bases; bases with no gene match: 9. The CDR3 covers 16 residues. The germline V gene encodes CDR1 LGHDT and CDR2 YNNKEL (reference sequence).